Here is one TCR beta chain with its context. This specimen belongs to a study of blood T cell repertoires in COVID-19. Across the study: Collection of acute and convalescent COVID-19 samples took place in the United States, Italy and Spain. Nucleic acid was either cDNA or gDNA, and it came from T cells, B-cell-depleted T cells, or PBMCs.

The CDR3 loop spans 19 amino acids. Per germline, CDR1 SGHRS and CDR2 YFSETQ. The V gene end was trimmed by 4 bases and the J gene end by 1 base; junction bases not matched to a gene: 16. Per the authors' pipeline: Nucleated cell counts were estimated from reference gene primer amplification. Profiled with immunoSEQ multiplex PCR; TCRdb holds only in-frame clones, not every one. The V and J calls and clone size were taken over from that table, and D and trimming were inferred from the DNA. Of some 97,000 clones in the sample, roughly 85% were seen once. This clonotype originated in a man between 65 and 85 years old with active or convalescent COVID-19. The chain couples TRBV5-1 to TRBJ1-3, with TRBD1 matching over 8 bases. The specimen sequenced was peripheral blood. The CDR3 region is CASSPHRTGKIGSGNTIYF. CDR3 sequence (DNA): TGCGCCAGCAGCCCGCACAGGACAGGGAAGATTGGTTCTGGAAACACCATATATTTT.